These T cell receptor beta chains were read from a single sample in a study of response to subunit inactivated influenza vaccine. Each CDR3 protein gets one entry after TCRdb re-called the RT-PCR reads with MiXCR. The data show 500,000 to 550,000 distinct CDR3 sequences, roughly 25% seen once. This sample also belongs to another study, concerning T cells expressing NK-cell markers.

The material was CD4+ T cells sorted from PBMCs, obtained approximately 13 days after vaccination. These TCRs come from a man in his fifties or sixties who received an inactivated influenza vaccine. The conserved cysteine and the conserved F or W are not part of the CDR3 here.

V	J	CDR3
TRBV4-2	TRBJ1-2	ASSQEDYRRHRGYT
TRBV5-1	TRBJ2-2	ASTLGHGNTGELF
TRBV28	TRBJ2-4	ASSSSGTSDIQY
TRBV7-2	TRBJ2-5	ASRKDRGGETQY
TRBV12-3/TRBV12-4	TRBJ2-3	ASSFLAGNTDTQY
TRBV19	TRBJ1-5	ASSTEGQGAQH
TRBV3-1	TRBJ1-1	ASSQERVLGNTEAF
TRBV20-1	TRBJ2-7	SASAGTSGYEQY
TRBV4-3	TRBJ1-1	ASSQDRVGGNTEAF
TRBV15	TRBJ2-3	ATSSPPGLAYTDTQY
TRBV20-1	TRBJ1-1	SARDRRGLDTEAF
TRBV18	TRBJ2-1	ASSPGGPLLNEQF
TRBV6-2/TRBV6-3	TRBJ2-3	ASTKTSTDTQY
TRBV11-2	TRBJ2-7	ASSLVAGGYEQY
TRBV7-2	TRBJ2-3	ASSLGPPGTDTQY
TRBV7-2	TRBJ2-2	ATPSLNTGELF
TRBV12-3/TRBV12-4	TRBJ1-2	ASSLRTGALGT
TRBV29-1	TRBJ1-3	SAVGGGLGNTIY
TRBV28	TRBJ2-1	ASSSVGAHLYNEQF
TRBV21-1	TRBJ2-7	ASRDTSYEQY
TRBV28	TRBJ2-2	ASKLAGGPSGELF
TRBV20-1	TRBJ2-7	SARNTGSYEQY
TRBV5-8	TRBJ2-2	ASSLEIANTGELF
TRBV7-2	TRBJ1-2	ASSIGQASYGYT
TRBV20-1	TRBJ2-5	SASDKGTQY
TRBV6-1	TRBJ2-1	ASRDLAGIRFSSYNEQF
TRBV3-1	TRBJ2-5	ASSQFAGGGETQY
TRBV2	TRBJ1-1	ASGGMLNTEAF